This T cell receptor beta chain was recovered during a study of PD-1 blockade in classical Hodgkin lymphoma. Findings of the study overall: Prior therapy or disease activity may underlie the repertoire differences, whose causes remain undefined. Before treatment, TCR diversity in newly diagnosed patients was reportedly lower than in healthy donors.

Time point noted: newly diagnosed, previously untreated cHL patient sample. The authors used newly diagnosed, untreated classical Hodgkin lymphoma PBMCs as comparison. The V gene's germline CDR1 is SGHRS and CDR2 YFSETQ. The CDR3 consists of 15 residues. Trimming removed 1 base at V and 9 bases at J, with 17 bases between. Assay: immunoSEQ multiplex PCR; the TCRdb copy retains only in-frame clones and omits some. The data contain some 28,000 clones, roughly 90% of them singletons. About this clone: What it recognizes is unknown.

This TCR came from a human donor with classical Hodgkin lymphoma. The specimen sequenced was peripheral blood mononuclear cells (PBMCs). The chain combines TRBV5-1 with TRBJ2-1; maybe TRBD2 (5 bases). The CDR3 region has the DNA TGCGCCAGCAGCTTGAATTCGGCTAGCTGGTTTGAGCAGTTCTTC. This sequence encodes CASSLNSASWFEQFF.